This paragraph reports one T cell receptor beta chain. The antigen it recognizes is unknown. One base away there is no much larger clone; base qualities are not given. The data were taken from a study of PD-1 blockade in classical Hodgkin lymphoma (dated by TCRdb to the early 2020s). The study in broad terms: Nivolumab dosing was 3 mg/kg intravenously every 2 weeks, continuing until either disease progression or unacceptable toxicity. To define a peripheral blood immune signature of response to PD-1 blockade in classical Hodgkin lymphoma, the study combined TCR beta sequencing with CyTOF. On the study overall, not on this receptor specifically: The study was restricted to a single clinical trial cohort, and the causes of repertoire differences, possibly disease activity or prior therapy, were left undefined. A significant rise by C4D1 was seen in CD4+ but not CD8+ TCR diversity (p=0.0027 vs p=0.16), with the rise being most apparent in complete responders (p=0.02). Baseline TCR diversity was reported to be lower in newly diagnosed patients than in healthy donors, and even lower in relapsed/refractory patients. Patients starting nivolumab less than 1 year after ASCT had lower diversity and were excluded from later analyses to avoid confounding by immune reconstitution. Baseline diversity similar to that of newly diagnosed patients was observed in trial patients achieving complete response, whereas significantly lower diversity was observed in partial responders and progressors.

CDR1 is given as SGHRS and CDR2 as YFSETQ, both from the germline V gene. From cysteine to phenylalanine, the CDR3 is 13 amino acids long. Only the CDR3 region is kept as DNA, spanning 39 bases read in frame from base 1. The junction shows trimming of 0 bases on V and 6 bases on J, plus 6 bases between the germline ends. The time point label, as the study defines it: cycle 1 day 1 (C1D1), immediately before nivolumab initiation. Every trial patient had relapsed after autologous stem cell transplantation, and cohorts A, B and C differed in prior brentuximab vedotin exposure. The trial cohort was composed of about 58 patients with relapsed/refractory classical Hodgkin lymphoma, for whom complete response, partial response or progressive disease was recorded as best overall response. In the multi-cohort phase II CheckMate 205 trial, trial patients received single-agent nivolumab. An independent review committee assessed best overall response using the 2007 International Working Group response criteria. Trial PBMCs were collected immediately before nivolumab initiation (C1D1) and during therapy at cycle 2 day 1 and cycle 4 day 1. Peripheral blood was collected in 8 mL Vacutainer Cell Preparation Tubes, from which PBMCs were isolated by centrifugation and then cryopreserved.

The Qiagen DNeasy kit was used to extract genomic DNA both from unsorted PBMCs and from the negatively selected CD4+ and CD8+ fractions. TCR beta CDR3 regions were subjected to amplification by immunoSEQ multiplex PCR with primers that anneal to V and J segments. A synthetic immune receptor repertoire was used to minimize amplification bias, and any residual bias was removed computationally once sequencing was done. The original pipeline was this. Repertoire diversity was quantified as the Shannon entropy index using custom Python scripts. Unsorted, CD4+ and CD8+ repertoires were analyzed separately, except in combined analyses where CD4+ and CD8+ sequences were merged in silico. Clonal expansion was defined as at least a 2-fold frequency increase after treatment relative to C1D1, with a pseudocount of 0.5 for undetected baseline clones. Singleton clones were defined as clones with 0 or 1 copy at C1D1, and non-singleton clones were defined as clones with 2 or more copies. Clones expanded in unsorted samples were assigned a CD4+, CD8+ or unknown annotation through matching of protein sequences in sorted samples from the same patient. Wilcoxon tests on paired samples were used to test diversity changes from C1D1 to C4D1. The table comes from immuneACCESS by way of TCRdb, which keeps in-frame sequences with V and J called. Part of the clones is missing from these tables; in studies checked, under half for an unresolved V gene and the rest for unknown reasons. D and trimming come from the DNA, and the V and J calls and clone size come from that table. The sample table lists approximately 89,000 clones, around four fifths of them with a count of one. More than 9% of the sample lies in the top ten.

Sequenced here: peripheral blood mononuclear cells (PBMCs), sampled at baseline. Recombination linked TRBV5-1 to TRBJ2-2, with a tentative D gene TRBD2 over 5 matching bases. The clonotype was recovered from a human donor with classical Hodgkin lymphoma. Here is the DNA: TGCGCCAGCAGCTTGGACGGGGCCGGGGAGCTGTTTTTT. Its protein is CASSLDGAGELFF.